This T cell receptor beta chain was recorded in a study of T cells in Graves' hyperthyroidism and ophthalmopathy. Study context: Blood from the periphery was taken at initial diagnosis, before any treatment. General study findings and limits: Expanded thyroid clonotypes (above 0.001) were mostly also found in blood.

The germline CDR1 and CDR2 sequences are SGHRS and YFSETQ. The germline V and J ends were trimmed by 1 base and 2 bases, with 10 bases remaining between them. This CDR3 is 16 amino acids long. RNA transcripts gave rise to amplified TCR beta CDR3 regions. HTBI primers were used for first-round RT-PCR of the TCR CDR3. TCRdb redid the calling of the multiplex PCR reads with MiXCR, one entry per CDR3 protein. Among around 520,000 distinct CDR3 sequences listed, approximately 25% were seen once. With respect to this clonotype: The antigen remains undetermined.

The sequenced sample was blood. The rearrangement joins TRBV5-1 to TRBJ1-6; D gene uncertain. The TCR sequence derives from a woman aged 25 to 39 with Graves' ophthalmopathy. The CDR3 is CASSLNGQTYNSPLHF. Written as DNA, the CDR3 is TGCGCCAGCAGCTTGAATGGGCAGACCTATAATTCACCCCTCCACTTT.